This is a list of T cell receptor beta chains from one sample in a study of shared clonotypes between healthy human individuals. Method: immunoSEQ multiplex PCR; TCRdb's copy keeps in-frame clones and lacks some. Of about 2.1 million clones in the sample, about 93% were seen once. The material sequenced was naive CD8+ T cells from PBMCs. The receptors were gathered from a man younger than 35 in good health. Some clones in this sample may be carry-over from other donors' samples. Each CDR3 is given with its conserved first and last residue. Fields, in order: D gene, J gene, V gene, clone size, CDR3 DNA, CDR3 protein. D genes are given only for firm matches. Part of the rows lack a size; the others show once, few, many or a class for expanded clones.

- | TRBJ1-3 | TRBV4-3 | - | TGCGCCAGCAGCCAATACCTGGGAAACGCAAACACCATATATTTT | CASSQYLGNANTIYF
TRBD1 | TRBJ2-2 | TRBV19 | - | TGTGCCACGAAGACAGGGGGAAACACCGGGGAGCTGTTTTTT | CATKTGGNTGELFF
- | TRBJ2-1 | TRBV27 | once | TGTGCCAGCAGTTCGCTCTCGTTCAATGAGCAGTTCTTC | CASSSLSFNEQFF
- | TRBJ2-7 | TRBV4-1 | - | TGCGCCAGCAGCCAAGATTTAAGGGACTACGAGCAGTACTTC | CASSQDLRDYEQYF
- | TRBJ2-1 | TRBV7-2 | - | TGTGCCAGCAGCCGACTAGTTAACAATGAGCAGTTCTTC | CASSRLVNNEQFF
- | TRBJ2-3 | TRBV12-5 | - | TGTGCTAGTGGTTTGGTGGACACGAGCACAGATACGCAGTATTTT | CASGLVDTSTDTQYF
- | TRBJ2-1 | TRBV30 | once | TGTGCCTGGAGTGTGGGTGCTGAGCAGTTCTTC | CAWSVGAEQFF
TRBD2 | TRBJ2-3 | TRBV27 | - | TGTGCCAGCAGCTCTAGCGGGATAGGCACAGATACGCAGTATTTT | CASSSSGIGTDTQYF
- | TRBJ2-7 | TRBV2 | - | TGTGCCAGCAGTGAGACCACAGGGAGAGGATTCGGGCAGTACTTC | CASSETTGRGFGQYF
TRBD1 | TRBJ1-3 | TRBV6-6 | - | TGTGCCAGCAGTTCAGCCGGGACAGACTGGAGTAACACCATATATTTT | CASSSAGTDWSNTIYF
- | TRBJ2-5 | TRBV18 | - | TGTGCCAGCTCACCAAAAGACCAAGAGACCCAGTACTTC | CASSPKDQETQYF
TRBD2 | TRBJ2-1 | TRBV7-6 | - | TGTGCCAGCAGCTTTATGACTAGCGGGAGCTACAATGAGCAGTTCTTC | CASSFMTSGSYNEQFF
- | TRBJ1-2 | TRBV10-3 | - | TGTGCCATCAGAATAGAACAGGGAGGCTATGGCTACACCTTC | CAIRIEQGGYGYTF
- | TRBJ2-5 | TRBV9 | - | TGTGCCAGCAGCAAGAGGACGGCGCAAGAGACCCAGTACTTC | CASSKRTAQETQYF
- | TRBJ2-6 | TRBV19 | - | TGTGCCAGTAAGGAGGTCGGCAACGTCCTGACTTTC | CASKEVGNVLTF
- | TRBJ2-1 | TRBV25-1 | - | TGTGCCAGCAGTGAAAAATGGGACAACCCCTCCTACAATGAGCAGTTCTTC | CASSEKWDNPSYNEQFF
TRBD2 | TRBJ2-5 | TRBV7-9 | - | TGTGCCAGCAGCGGACTCGGGAGGGGGTGGCAAGAGACCCAGTACTTC | CASSGLGRGWQETQYF
- | TRBJ2-2 | TRBV21-1 | - | TGTGCCAGCAGCAGGGTCGGGGAGCTGTTTTTT | CASSRVGELFF
- | TRBJ2-1 | TRBV7-9 | - | TGTGCCAGCAGCCCCGACAGGTCCGAGTCCTCTGAGCAGTTCTTC | CASSPDRSESSEQFF
- | TRBJ1-1 | TRBV9 | few | TGTGCCAGCAGCGTATGGGAGAACACTGAAGCTTTCTTT | CASSVWENTEAFF
- | TRBJ1-1 | TRBV9 | once | TGTGCCAGCAGCCCCCCCCCGAGGAACACTGAAGCTTTCTTT | CASSPPPRNTEAFF
TRBD2 | TRBJ2-1 | TRBV7-6 | - | TGTGCCAGCAGGGCTATGACTAGCGGATACAATGAGCAGTTCTTC | CASRAMTSGYNEQFF
TRBD1 | TRBJ2-7 | TRBV19 | - | TGTGCCAGTAGCCCGGGACAGGGGTTTTCCTACGAGCAGTACTTC | CASSPGQGFSYEQYF
- | TRBJ2-1 | TRBV19 | - | TGTGCCAGTAGTTACAGGCCTTCTCAGTACAATGAGCAGTTCTTC | CASSYRPSQYNEQFF
- | TRBJ2-7 | TRBV4-3 | - | TGCGCCAGCAGCCAAGCACTTATGGACTCTGAGCAGTACTTC | CASSQALMDSEQYF
- | TRBJ1-3 | TRBV5-1 | - | TGCGCCAGCAGCTTGAATGGTCAGCCGCCCTCTGGAAACACCATATATTTT | CASSLNGQPPSGNTIYF
- | TRBJ1-2 | TRBV28 | once | TGTGCCAGCACCCCGTACAGGGTCTATGGCTACACCTTC | CASTPYRVYGYTF
- | TRBJ2-7 | TRBV11-1 | - | TGTGCCAGCAGCTTAATTGCCCAGGGGAACGAGCAGTACTTC | CASSLIAQGNEQYF
- | TRBJ2-2 | TRBV4-3 | - | TGCGCCAGCAGCCAAGTATGGCGAGTCGCGAACACCGGGGAGCTGTTTTTT | CASSQVWRVANTGELFF
- | TRBJ2-2 | TRBV30 | - | TGTGCCTGGAGTACCATGGGCCCCGGGGAGCTGTTTTTT | CAWSTMGPGELFF
- | TRBJ2-1 | TRBV14 | - | TGTGCCAGCAGCCAAACCGGGACCTACAATGAGCAGTTCTTC | CASSQTGTYNEQFF
- | TRBJ2-2 | TRBV25-1 | - | TGTGCCAGCAGTGAATGGGTCGGGGAGCTGTTTTTT | CASSEWVGELFF
TRBD2 | TRBJ2-1 | TRBV11-2 | - | TGTGCCAGCAGCTCCGGGAGGGGAGGAGAGCAGTTCTTC | CASSSGRGGEQFF
TRBD1 | TRBJ2-6 | TRBV6-5 | - | TGTGCCAGCAACAACGGACAGGGACCAGCCAACGTCCTGACTTTC | CASNNGQGPANVLTF
- | TRBJ1-5 | TRBV6-5 | - | TGTGCCAGCGGCCAGTATAGCAATCAGCCCCAGCATTTT | CASGQYSNQPQHF
- | TRBJ1-2 | TRBV27 | - | TGTGCCAGCACAGGCGGGGATGGCTACACCTTC | CASTGGDGYTF
- | TRBJ2-1 | TRBV9 | - | TGTGCCATAACCTGCAGCAGGGGTTACAATGAGCAGTTCTTC | CAITCSRGYNEQFF
- | TRBJ2-7 | TRBV5-6 | - | TGTGCCAGCAGCCTGGGGACGGAGGACGAGCAGTACTTC | CASSLGTEDEQYF
TRBD1 | TRBJ1-4 | TRBV5-1 | - | TGCGCCAGCAGCTTGGGTCGAGGGGGCGAAAAACTGTTTTTT | CASSLGRGGEKLFF
TRBD2 | TRBJ2-7 | TRBV27 | - | TGTGCCAGCAGTTTAGGACTAGCGGAGACCTACGAGCAGTACTTC | CASSLGLAETYEQYF
- | TRBJ2-7 | TRBV10-3 | - | TGTGCCATCAGTGAGCTTACCTACGAGCAGTACTTC | CAISELTYEQYF
- | TRBJ2-3 | TRBV4-1 | - | TGCGCCAGCAGCTACCCCGGGACGATAACAGATACGCAGTATTTT | CASSYPGTITDTQYF
- | TRBJ2-1 | TRBV12-5 | - | TGTGCTAGTGGTTTGCTAACTAGCTGGCACAATGAGCAGTTCTTC | CASGLLTSWHNEQFF
- | TRBJ1-1 | TRBV28 | - | TGTGCCAGCAGTTTCGGGGGGAACACTGAAGCTTTCTTT | CASSFGGNTEAFF
- | TRBJ1-3 | TRBV9 | - | TGTGCCAGCAGCGAACAGGGCTCCCACTCTGGAAACACCATATATTTT | CASSEQGSHSGNTIYF
TRBD2 | TRBJ2-1 | TRBV9 | - | TGTGCCAGCAGCGAGCCCTTACTAGCGGGAGGGCGAGGGGAGCAGTTCTTC | CASSEPLLAGGRGEQFF
- | TRBJ2-5 | TRBV7-9 | - | TGTGCCAGCAGCCGTACATCTCTCGGGGAGACCCAGTACTTC | CASSRTSLGETQYF
TRBD2 | TRBJ2-3 | TRBV9 | - | TGTGCCAGCAGCGCCCTAGCGGGTTACACAGATACGCAGTATTTT | CASSALAGYTDTQYF
- | TRBJ2-7 | TRBV4-1 | - | TGCGCCAGCAGCCCGGTGGGGGGCGACGAGCAGTACTTC | CASSPVGGDEQYF
- | TRBJ2-3 | TRBV30 | - | TGTGCCTTCAGGACAGTCACAGATACGCAGTATTTT | CAFRTVTDTQYF
TRBD1 | TRBJ2-3 | TRBV29-1 | - | TGCAGCGTAACAGGGGCAGGGACGCAGTATTTT | CSVTGAGTQYF
- | TRBJ1-5 | TRBV5-6 | - | TGTGCCAGCAGCTTAGGAGGCGATAGCAATCAGCCCCAGCATTTT | CASSLGGDSNQPQHF
TRBD1 | TRBJ2-7 | TRBV27 | - | TGTGCCAGCACCCTTAGACAGGGGGGGACATACGAGCAGTACTTC | CASTLRQGGTYEQYF
TRBD1 | TRBJ1-1 | TRBV19 | - | TGTGCCAGTAGTTTGGGGACAGGGAGCTCTGAAGCTTTCTTT | CASSLGTGSSEAFF
TRBD1 | TRBJ1-1 | TRBV11-2 | once | TGTGCCAGCAGCTCGTCCCGGGACAGGGTTGACACTGAAGCTTTCTTT | CASSSSRDRVDTEAFF
TRBD2 | TRBJ2-1 | TRBV7-9 | - | TGTGCCAGCAGCAACATCGGGAGGGAGGGCTACAATGAGCAGTTCTTC | CASSNIGREGYNEQFF
- | TRBJ2-2 | TRBV7-3 | - | TGTGCCAGCAGCTCCCCTGCACAGCACTCCGGGGAGCTGTTTTTT | CASSSPAQHSGELFF
- | TRBJ1-2 | TRBV7-9 | - | TGTGCCAGCAGCCCAAGACAAACCTTC | CASSPRQTF
- | TRBJ1-2 | TRBV6-4 | - | TGTGCCAGCAGTCCGAGTGGGGGCTGGAACTATGGCTACACCTTC | CASSPSGGWNYGYTF